This TCR beta chain was recorded in a study of response to subunit inactivated influenza vaccine. This CDR3 has 15 residues. CDR1 is MNHEY, CDR2 SVGEGT, per germline. Between the trimmed V and J ends, which lost 4 bases and 7 bases, there was a span of 20 bases. This clonotype was picked up a small number of times. Each CDR3 protein is one row after TCRdb ran MiXCR on the RT-PCR reads. The table shows more than 450,000 distinct CDR3 sequences, with approximately 10% occurring only once. These data also formed part of another study, on T cells expressing NK-cell markers. That source notes: Template switching by 5'RACE with UMIs generated the TCR beta cDNA.

The sequences come from PBMCs from blood, collected on the day of vaccination. The J gene is TRBJ2-7, the V gene TRBV6-2 or TRBV6-3; D is uncertain. This TCR was sampled from a man aged 50 to 59 who received an inactivated influenza vaccine. The CDR3, as DNA: TGTGCCAGCAGTTCCAGTAGAGTGATCAAGCCAGAGCAGTACTTC. It codes for CASSSSRVIKPEQYF.